Presented here are 5 T cell receptor beta chains from one specimen sequenced in a study of shared clonotypes between healthy human individuals (dated by TCRdb to the early 2020s). For the CD8 naive samples, CD45RO-negative cells were positively selected for CCR7, yielding a CD45RA+CCR7+ population from which TemRA cells were excluded. Libraries were built with the immunoSEQ multiplex PCR assay. As stored in TCRdb, this immuneACCESS dataset retains in-frame rearrangements with V and J assigned. A fraction of the clones does not appear; measured against another copy, unresolved V genes explain less than half of the discrepancy, and the remainder lacks a known reason. The sample yields around 1.9 million clones; 90% to 95% were counted once. More than 1.5% of the sample is in the top ten clones. The sample taken for sequencing was naive CD8+ T cells from PBMCs. Explained via the paper, the cell subset or site label denotes: CD45RA+CCR7+. The receptors shown here come from a man younger than 35 in good health. Some clones in this sample may be carry-over from other donors' samples.

The rearrangement joins TRBV15 to TRBJ1-1; 10 nucleotides align to TRBD1. The CDR3 is 17 amino acids. Germline V lookup: CDR1 LNHNV, CDR2 YYDKDF (reference sequence). Trimming removed 0 bases from V and 7 bases from J; junction bases left unmatched: 11. The CDR3 spells CATSRDGPGTGVIEAFF. CDR3 coding DNA: TGTGCCACCAGCAGAGATGGGCCCGGGACAGGGGTGATTGAAGCTTTCTTT.

The rearrangement uses TRBV7-6 and TRBJ1-4; 7 bases are shared with TRBD1. Per germline, CDR1 SGHVS and CDR2 FNYEAQ. This CDR3 has 17 residues. With V trimmed by 5 bases and J by 8 bases, 17 bases remained unmatched. The CDR3 coding sequence is TGTGCCAGCAGCCACGACAGCGGGGACAGCCCACGAGAAAAACTGTTTTTT. Its protein product is CASSHDSGDSPREKLFF.

V and J are TRBV7-9 and TRBJ2-3; tentative D call: TRBD1 (5 bases). In germline, CDR1 is SEHNR, CDR2 FQNEAQ (reference sequence). V was trimmed by 4 bases and J by 2 bases, leaving 19 bases between them. The CDR3 sequence is 17 residues long. The CDR3 sequence is CASSYPDRKGATDTQYF. Written as DNA, the CDR3 is TGTGCCAGCAGCTACCCCGACAGAAAAGGCGCCACAGATACGCAGTATTTT.

The chain carries TRBV6-5 and TRBJ1-1, with unresolved D. Germline-derived CDR1 and CDR2 are MNHEY and SVGAGI. This CDR3 spans 15 amino acids. The V gene lost 5 bases and the J gene lost 0 bases, with 13 bases spanning the gap. CDR3 in amino acids: CASSRPPGLNTEAFF. The CDR3 DNA follows: TGTGCCAGCAGTCGGCCGCCGGGATTGAACACTGAAGCTTTCTTT.

This chain joins TRBV6-5 and TRBJ2-7; D may be TRBD1 (6 bases). Per germline, CDR1 MNHEY and CDR2 SVGAGI. The CDR3 sequence is 14 residues long. Trimming stripped 5 bases from V and 2 bases from J, with 13 bases between. CDR3 sequence: CASSTQGFPYEQYF. The DNA for the CDR3 is TGTGCCAGCAGTACCCAGGGGTTTCCCTACGAGCAGTACTTC.